The 15 T cell receptor beta chains below all came from one sample that was sequenced in a study of T cells in Graves' hyperthyroidism and ophthalmopathy. Using RNA transcripts as the source, TCR beta CDR3 regions were amplified. RT-PCR in the first round (using the HTBI primer set) targeted the TCR CDR3. TCRdb processed the multiplex PCR reads anew with MiXCR; each CDR3 protein has one entry. Altogether roughly 260,000 distinct CDR3 sequences are present, about 14% being singletons, with the ten largest covering roughly 14%. The material sequenced was blood. The origin of the receptors is a woman aged 40 to 50 with Graves' hyperthyroidism that later progressed to Graves' ophthalmopathy.

This rearrangement joins TRBV2 to TRBJ2-1, with D hard to call. Germline CDR1 reads SNHLY; CDR2 reads FYNNEI. V lost 6 bases to trimming and J lost 5 bases, with 11 bases between them. This CDR3 is built from 13 residues. The CDR3 bases are TGTGCCAGCAGCGCCAACAAGGACAATGAGCAGTTCTTC. Amino acids: CASSANKDNEQFF.

This clonotype was picked up many times. This chain connects TRBV5-1 to TRBJ2-2; no firm D call. CDR1 is SGHRS and CDR2 is YFSETQ in the germline V gene. The CDR3 has 17 amino acids. V was pared by 1 base and J by 3 bases, with 16 bases between. CDR3 loop: CASSLRLLGLDTGELFF. CDR3 nucleotides: TGCGCCAGCAGCTTGCGGCTCTTGGGGTTGGACACCGGGGAGCTGTTTTTT.

The V gene is TRBV5-1, the J gene TRBJ2-2; D uncertain. Germline V CDR1 and CDR2: SGHRS, YFSETQ. Between the trimmed V and J ends, which lost 0 bases and 5 bases, there was a span of 11 bases. The CDR3 length is 15 residues. CDR3 coding DNA: TGCGCCAGCAGCTTGGAGGAGTACTCTACCGGGGAGCTGTTTTTT. Protein sequence: CASSLEEYSTGELFF.

The sample holds a few counts of this clonotype. The chain is built from TRBV12-3 or TRBV12-4 and TRBJ2-3; 10 bases match TRBD2. V shed 6 bases, J shed 5 bases, and the junction held 5 bases outside the gene matches. The CDR3 has 14 amino acids. CDR3 loop: CASRPGLALDTQYF. In DNA form, the CDR3 reads TGTGCCAGCAGGCCGGGACTAGCGCTAGATACGCAGTATTTT.

This clonotype was seen many times. The chain has TRBV28 and TRBJ1-5; no firm D call. The CDR3 consists of 23 residues. CDR1 MDHEN and CDR2 SYDVKM come from the germline V gene. Trimming took off 1 base at V and 2 bases at J, with 33 bases between the two ends. CDR3 DNA: TGTGCCAGCAGTTTATTGGGCCACAAACAAAGAGGCCGCTGGGGAGGTGGCAATCAGCCCCAGCATTTT. It is translated as CASSLLGHKQRGRWGGGNQPQHF.

The chain uses TRBV2 and TRBJ2-5; D gene uncertain. Germline V lookup: CDR1 SNHLY, CDR2 FYNNEI. CDR3 size: 17 residues. Trimming took 5 bases from V and 0 from J, leaving 19 bases between them. The CDR3 region has the DNA TGTGCCAGCAGTCTTTTCGGCGGCACCCAGTACCAAGAGACCCAGTACTTC. Its protein product is CASSLFGGTQYQETQYF.

As concerns this clonotype: A read error is possible here, since a much larger clone lies one base away. The chain has TRBV29-1 and TRBJ2-7; no clear D gene. This CDR3 spans 12 amino acids. Germline V gene sequence: CDR1 SQVTM, CDR2 ANQGSEA. Trimming shortened V by 0 bases and J by 4 bases, and 7 bases separated the two germline ends. In DNA form, the CDR3 reads TGCAGCGTTGAAGAACTGAATTACGAGCAGTACTTC. Its protein product is CSVEELNYEQYF.

This clonotype was recorded many times. The rearrangement uses TRBV3-1 and TRBJ2-1; 10 nucleotides line up with TRBD1. The CDR3 is made up of 16 amino acids. The V gene's germline CDR1 is LGHDT and CDR2 YNNKEL (reference sequence). After removal of 2 bases from V and 8 bases from J, the junction contained 9 bases not matched to a gene. This chain's CDR3 is CASSQNPGQGSDEQFF. CDR3 nucleotide sequence: TGTGCCAGCAGCCAAAACCCGGGACAGGGGTCTGATGAGCAGTTCTTC.

This clonotype was detected ten times or more. This chain connects TRBV28 to TRBJ2-3, with D unclear. The CDR3 length is 13 residues. Germline V lookup: CDR1 MDHEN, CDR2 SYDVKM. V dropped 3 bases and J dropped 4 bases, with 8 bases sitting between them. CDR3 sequence reads: CASSLGVADTQYF. For the CDR3, the DNA is TGTGCCAGCAGTTTGGGTGTGGCAGATACGCAGTATTTT.

In its sample, this clonotype was seen many times. The rearrangement uses TRBV6-6 and TRBJ2-7; D perhaps matches TRBD1 (6 bases). The CDR3 is 13 residues long. Looked up from germline, CDR1 is MNHNY and CDR2 is SVGAGI (reference sequence). The V end was cut by 3 bases, the J end by 4 bases, with 10 bases between. The CDR3 coding sequence is TGTGCCAGCAGTTATTCCAGGGGATACGAGCAGTACTTC. Translated: CASSYSRGYEQYF.

The sample holds many counts of this clonotype. The rearrangement uses TRBV28 and TRBJ2-3; 10 bases fit TRBD2. The V and J ends lost 4 bases and 2 bases, in that order; junction bases with no gene match: 12. Germline CDR1 and CDR2: MDHEN and SYDVKM. The CDR3 is 18 amino acids. CDR3 coding DNA: TGTGCCAGCAGTTCCCCTTATCTCCTAGCGGGAGACACAGATACGCAGTATTTT. It translates to CASSSPYLLAGDTDTQYF.

This clonotype was observed many times. The rearrangement uses TRBV14 and TRBJ2-5, with D perhaps being TRBD1 or TRBD2 (6 bases each). Germline V CDR1 and CDR2: SGHDN, FVKESK. The CDR3 contains 14 residues. Trimming shortened V by 1 base and J by 5 bases, and 11 bases separated the two germline ends. For the CDR3, the DNA is TGTGCCAGCAGCCAAGGAAGGGGGGCTGAGACCCAGTACTTC. This encodes CASSQGRGAETQYF.

At least ten counts were recorded for this clonotype. The V call is TRBV11-2, the J call TRBJ2-1; D unclear. V gave up 2 bases and J gave up 2 bases, with 16 bases separating them. Per germline, CDR1 SGHAT and CDR2 FQNNGV. This CDR3 is 17 amino acids long. The CDR3 bases are TGTGCCAGCAGCTTATTTGACTCACCCTCTCCCTACAATGAGCAGTTCTTC. Protein sequence: CASSLFDSPSPYNEQFF. The whole variable domain, filled in from reference TRBV11-2 and TRBJ2-1, reads EAGVAQSPRYKIIEKRQSVAFWCNPISGHATLYWYQQILGQGPKLLIQFQNNGVVDDSQLPKDRFSAERLKGVDSTLKIQPAKLEDSAVYLCASSLFDSPSPYNEQFFGPGTRLTVL.

This clonotype came up a few times. The chain links TRBV5-1 to TRBJ1-1; tentatively, D is TRBD1 (6 bases). The germline V gene has CDR1 SGHRS and CDR2 YFSETQ. V shed 4 bases and J shed 3 bases, with 13 bases lying between them. This CDR3 has 14 residues. The CDR3: CASSKTGRYTEAFF. The DNA for the CDR3 is TGCGCCAGCAGCAAGACAGGTAGATACACTGAAGCTTTCTTT. The full variable domain, completed using reference TRBV5-1 and TRBJ1-1, is KAGVTQTPRYLIKTRGQQVTLSCSPISGHRSVSWYQQTPGQGLQFLFEYFSETQRNKGNFPGRFSGRQFSNSRSEMNVSTLELGDSALYLCASSKTGRYTEAFFGQGTRLTVV.

This clonotype was observed many times. This chain joins TRBV12-3 or TRBV12-4 and TRBJ1-5; no clear D gene. Trimming cost V 2 bases and J 0 bases, with 8 bases left between them. The CDR3 has 15 amino acids. CDR3 sequence (DNA): TGTGCCAGCAGTTTAAGTCCTCTTAGCAATCAGCCCCAGCATTTT. Encoded protein: CASSLSPLSNQPQHF.